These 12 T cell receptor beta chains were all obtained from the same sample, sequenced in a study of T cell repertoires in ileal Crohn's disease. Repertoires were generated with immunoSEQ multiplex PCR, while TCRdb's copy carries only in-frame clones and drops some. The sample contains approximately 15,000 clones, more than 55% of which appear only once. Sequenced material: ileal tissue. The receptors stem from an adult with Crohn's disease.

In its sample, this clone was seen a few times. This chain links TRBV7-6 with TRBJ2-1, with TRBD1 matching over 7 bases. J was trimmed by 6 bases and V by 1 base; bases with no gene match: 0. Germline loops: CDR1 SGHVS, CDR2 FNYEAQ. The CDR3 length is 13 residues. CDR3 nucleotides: TGTGCCAGCAGCTTAGGACAGGGCAATGAGCAGTTCTTC. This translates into CASSLGQGNEQFF.

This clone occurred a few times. CDR3 coding DNA: TGTGCCAGCAGCGTAGGGGGGGGGCCTGGCACAGATACGCAGTATTTT. It is translated as CASSVGGGPGTDTQYF. The chain couples TRBV9 to TRBJ2-3, with D possibly TRBD2 on 7 matching bases. The germline V gene encodes CDR1 SGDLS and CDR2 YYNGEE. Trimming cost V 0 bases and J 1 base, with 12 bases left between them. The CDR3 has 16 residues.

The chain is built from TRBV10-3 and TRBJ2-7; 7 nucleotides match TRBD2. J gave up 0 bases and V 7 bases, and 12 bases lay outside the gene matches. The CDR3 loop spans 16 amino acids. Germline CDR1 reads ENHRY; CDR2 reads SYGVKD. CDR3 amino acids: CAIKPFLGGGSYEQYF. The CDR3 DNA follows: TGTGCCATCAAGCCGTTTCTTGGCGGGGGCTCCTACGAGCAGTACTTC.

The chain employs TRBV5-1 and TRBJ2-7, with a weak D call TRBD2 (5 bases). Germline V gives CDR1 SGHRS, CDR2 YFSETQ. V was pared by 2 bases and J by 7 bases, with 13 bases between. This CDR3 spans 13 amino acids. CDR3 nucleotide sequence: TGCGCCAGCAGCTTCGACCGGGGTTGGGAGCAGTACTTC. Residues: CASSFDRGWEQYF.

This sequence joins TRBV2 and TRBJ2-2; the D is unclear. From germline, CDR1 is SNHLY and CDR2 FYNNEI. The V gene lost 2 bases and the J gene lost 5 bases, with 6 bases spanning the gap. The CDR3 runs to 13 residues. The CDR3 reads CASSEPPTGELFF. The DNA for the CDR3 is TGTGCCAGCAGTGAACCCCCAACCGGGGAGCTGTTTTTT.

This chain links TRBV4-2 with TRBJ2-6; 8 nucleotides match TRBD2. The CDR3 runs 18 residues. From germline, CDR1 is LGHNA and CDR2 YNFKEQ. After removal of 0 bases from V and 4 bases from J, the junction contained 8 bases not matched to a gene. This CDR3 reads CASSQEGTSNAGANVLTF. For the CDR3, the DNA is TGTGCCAGCAGCCAAGAGGGGACTAGTAATGCCGGGGCCAACGTCCTGACTTTC.

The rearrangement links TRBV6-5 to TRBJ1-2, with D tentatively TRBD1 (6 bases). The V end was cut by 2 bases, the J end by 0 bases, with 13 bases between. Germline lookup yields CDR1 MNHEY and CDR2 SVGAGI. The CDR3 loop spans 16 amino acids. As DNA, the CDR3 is TGTGCCAGCAGTTACGGGGGAGGGGGATCTAACTATGGCTACACCTTC. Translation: CASSYGGGGSNYGYTF.

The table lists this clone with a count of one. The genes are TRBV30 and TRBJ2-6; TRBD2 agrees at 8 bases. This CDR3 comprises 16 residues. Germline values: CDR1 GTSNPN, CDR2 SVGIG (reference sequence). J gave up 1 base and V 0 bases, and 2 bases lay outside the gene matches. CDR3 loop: CAWSVAGVSGANVLTF. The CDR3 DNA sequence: TGTGCCTGGAGTGTAGCGGGAGTTTCTGGGGCCAACGTCCTGACTTTC.

CDR3 bases: TGTGCCAGCAGCGGAAGGGCGGGGGGTCAAAACGAGAAGATACAAGAGACCCAGTACTTC. It is translated as CASSGRAGGQNEKIQETQYF. The chain recombines TRBV9 with TRBJ2-5; 8 bases agree with TRBD2. CDR1 and CDR2 from the germline V gene are SGDLS and YYNGEE. V lost 3 bases, J lost 2 bases, and 21 bases stayed unmatched. The CDR3 loop spans 20 amino acids.

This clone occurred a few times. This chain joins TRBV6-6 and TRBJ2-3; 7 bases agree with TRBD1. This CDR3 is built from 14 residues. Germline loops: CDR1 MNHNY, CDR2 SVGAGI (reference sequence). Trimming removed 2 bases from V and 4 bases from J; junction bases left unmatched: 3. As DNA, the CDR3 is TGTGCCAGCAGTTACCAGGGGGATTCAGATACGCAGTATTTT. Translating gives CASSYQGDSDTQYF.

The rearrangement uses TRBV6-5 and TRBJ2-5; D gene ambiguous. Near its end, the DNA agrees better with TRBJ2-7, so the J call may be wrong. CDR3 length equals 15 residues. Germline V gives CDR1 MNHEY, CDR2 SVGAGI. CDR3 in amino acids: CASSYSLNFPYEQYF. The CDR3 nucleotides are TGTGCCAGCAGTTACTCGCTCAACTTTCCCTACGAGCAGTACTTC.

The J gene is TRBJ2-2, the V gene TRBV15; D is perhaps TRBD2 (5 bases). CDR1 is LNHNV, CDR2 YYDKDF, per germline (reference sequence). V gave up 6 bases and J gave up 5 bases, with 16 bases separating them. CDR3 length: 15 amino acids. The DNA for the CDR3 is TGTGCCACCAGGCGAGAGGGATCGCGGACCGGGGAGCTGTTTTTT. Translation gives CATRREGSRTGELFF.